This is a list of T cell receptor beta chains from one sample in a study of blood T cell repertoires in COVID-19. TCRdb's table, derived via immunoSEQ multiplex PCR, lists solely in-frame clones and lacks some. The sample gives over 200,000 clones, roughly 80% of which show up once; approximately 8% is in the top ten. The sequencing input was peripheral blood. The receptors stem from a woman of 80 years or more with acute or convalescent COVID-19. Both conserved end residues are part of each CDR3. D genes are given only for firm matches. Size values are once, few and many counts, or a class for expanded clones, and some rows have none.

d_gene: .; abundance: .; v_gene: TRBV7-6; len: 17; j_gene: TRBJ1-4; CDR3nt: TGTGCCAGCAGCTTAGAACAGGCCGCGTGGAATAATGAAAAACTGTTTTTT; CDR3aa: CASSLEQAAWNNEKLFF
d_gene: .; abundance: .; v_gene: TRBV5-1; len: 19; j_gene: TRBJ2-3; CDR3nt: TGCGCCAGCAGCGGTAGGGGGGGTATAGGAGGTCAGGACACAGATACGCAGTATTTT; CDR3aa: CASSGRGGIGGQDTDTQYF
d_gene: .; abundance: .; v_gene: TRBV6-6; len: 14; j_gene: TRBJ2-7; CDR3nt: TGTGCCAGCAGAACCACCCAGGGGATCTACGAGCAGTACTTC; CDR3aa: CASRTTQGIYEQYF
d_gene: .; abundance: .; v_gene: TRBV4-1; len: 14; j_gene: TRBJ1-2; CDR3nt: TGCGCCAGCAGACAGACAGGATCTAACTATGGCTACACCTTC; CDR3aa: CASRQTGSNYGYTF
d_gene: .; abundance: .; v_gene: TRBV3-1/TRBV3-2; len: 14; j_gene: TRBJ1-1; CDR3nt: TGTGCCAGCATGCAGGGGTCGGTGAACACTGAAGCTTTCTTT; CDR3aa: CASMQGSVNTEAFF
d_gene: TRBD1; abundance: .; v_gene: TRBV19; len: 11; j_gene: TRBJ2-7; CDR3nt: TGTGCCACGGGACAGGCGGACGAGCAGTACTTC; CDR3aa: CATGQADEQYF
d_gene: .; abundance: once; v_gene: TRBV2; len: 15; j_gene: TRBJ2-1; CDR3nt: TGTGCCAGCAGTGCAGAGGGCATGTCCTACAATGAGCAGTTCTTC; CDR3aa: CASSAEGMSYNEQFF
d_gene: .; abundance: few; v_gene: TRBV7-9; len: 15; j_gene: TRBJ1-6; CDR3nt: TGTGCCAGCAGCTTAGGTGCCAGGCGGGGTTCACCCCTCCACTTT; CDR3aa: CASSLGARRGSPLHF
d_gene: TRBD2; abundance: .; v_gene: TRBV29-1; len: 14; j_gene: TRBJ2-3; CDR3nt: TGCAGCGCACCACTTAGCGGGAGCTCAGATACGCAGTATTTT; CDR3aa: CSAPLSGSSDTQYF
d_gene: TRBD1; abundance: .; v_gene: TRBV5-1; len: 15; j_gene: TRBJ1-1; CDR3nt: TGCGCCAGCAGCGGAATGTGGACAGGGCTAGATGAAGCTTTCTTT; CDR3aa: CASSGMWTGLDEAFF
d_gene: TRBD1; abundance: .; v_gene: TRBV12-3/TRBV12-4; len: 13; j_gene: TRBJ2-7; CDR3nt: TGTGCCAGCAGACCAACGACAGGGTGGGAGCAGTACTTC; CDR3aa: CASRPTTGWEQYF
d_gene: TRBD1; abundance: .; v_gene: TRBV7-9; len: 17; j_gene: TRBJ2-3; CDR3nt: TGTGCCAGCAGCTTTTCTCTGGACAGGGGGATAACAGATACGCAGTATTTT; CDR3aa: CASSFSLDRGITDTQYF
d_gene: .; abundance: .; v_gene: TRBV19; len: 15; j_gene: TRBJ1-2; CDR3nt: TGTGCCAGTAGTATAGTTAATAATATCAACTATGGCTACACCTTC; CDR3aa: CASSIVNNINYGYTF
d_gene: .; abundance: .; v_gene: TRBV5-6; len: 13; j_gene: TRBJ2-7; CDR3nt: TGTGCCAGCAGCTCCCAGGGGTCCTACGAGCAGTACTTC; CDR3aa: CASSSQGSYEQYF
d_gene: .; abundance: .; v_gene: TRBV15; len: 14; j_gene: TRBJ2-5; CDR3nt: TGTGCCACCAGCAGAGAGGGACTCAGTTCGGCCCAGTACTTC; CDR3aa: CATSREGLSSAQYF
d_gene: TRBD1; abundance: .; v_gene: TRBV18; len: 14; j_gene: TRBJ2-7; CDR3nt: TGTGCCAGCTCGACCGACAGGGGTTCCTACGAGCAGTACTTC; CDR3aa: CASSTDRGSYEQYF
d_gene: TRBD1; abundance: once; v_gene: TRBV24-1; len: 15; j_gene: TRBJ2-1; CDR3nt: TGTGCCACCAGTGACCCAAGGACAGGAGGCGATGAGCAGTTCTTC; CDR3aa: CATSDPRTGGDEQFF
d_gene: .; abundance: .; v_gene: TRBV4-2; len: 13; j_gene: TRBJ2-2; CDR3nt: TGTGCCAGCAGCCAAGCCAGTTTTGGGGAGCTGTTTTTT; CDR3aa: CASSQASFGELFF
d_gene: .; abundance: .; v_gene: TRBV5-4; len: 13; j_gene: TRBJ1-1; CDR3nt: TGTGCCAGCAGCCCGGGAGTGAACACTGAAGCTTTCTTT; CDR3aa: CASSPGVNTEAFF
d_gene: .; abundance: .; v_gene: TRBV7-2; len: 11; j_gene: TRBJ2-1; CDR3nt: TGTGCCAGCAGCTTATTCGATGAGCAGTTCTTC; CDR3aa: CASSLFDEQFF
d_gene: TRBD2; abundance: .; v_gene: TRBV4-1; len: 20; j_gene: TRBJ2-3; CDR3nt: TGCGCCAGCAGTTTTTCCGGGGGGGCTAGCGGGGGTCCAAACACAGATACGCAGTATTTT; CDR3aa: CASSFSGGASGGPNTDTQYF
d_gene: TRBD1; abundance: .; v_gene: TRBV5-7; len: 14; j_gene: TRBJ1-5; CDR3nt: TGTGCCAGCAGCTTGTCAGGGGGTCATCAGCCCCAGCATTTT; CDR3aa: CASSLSGGHQPQHF
d_gene: TRBD1; abundance: once; v_gene: TRBV9; len: 14; j_gene: TRBJ1-4; CDR3nt: TGTGCCAGCAGCGCCCCGGGACAGGGTGAAAAACTGTTTTTT; CDR3aa: CASSAPGQGEKLFF
d_gene: .; abundance: .; v_gene: TRBV4-1; len: 16; j_gene: TRBJ1-3; CDR3nt: TGCGCCAGCAGCCAAGATCTTCTGGCCTCTGGAAACACCATATATTTT; CDR3aa: CASSQDLLASGNTIYF
d_gene: TRBD1; abundance: .; v_gene: TRBV6-5; len: 13; j_gene: TRBJ2-7; CDR3nt: TGTGCCAGCAGGGGACAGGGTGCCTACGAGCAGTACTTC; CDR3aa: CASRGQGAYEQYF
d_gene: .; abundance: few; v_gene: TRBV7-9; len: 12; j_gene: TRBJ2-3; CDR3nt: TGTGCCAGCAGCTTATCTGCAGATACGCAGTATTTT; CDR3aa: CASSLSADTQYF
d_gene: .; abundance: few; v_gene: TRBV18; len: 18; j_gene: TRBJ1-2; CDR3nt: TGTGCCAGCTCACCAAATTCAGGTGGGGCGACCTCTAACTATGGCTACACCTTC; CDR3aa: CASSPNSGGATSNYGYTF
d_gene: TRBD1; abundance: .; v_gene: TRBV19; len: 16; j_gene: TRBJ1-1; CDR3nt: TGTGCCAGTAGTAGCCGGGGGACAGGGGGCCTCGGTGAAGCTTTCTTT; CDR3aa: CASSSRGTGGLGEAFF
d_gene: TRBD1; abundance: .; v_gene: TRBV15; len: 17; j_gene: TRBJ1-5; CDR3nt: TGTGCCACCAGCAGAGATGTGGGGACAGGGGGTAATCAGCCCCAGCATTTT; CDR3aa: CATSRDVGTGGNQPQHF